The source of this TCR beta chain is a study of T cell changes during pregnancy in multiple sclerosis (dated by TCRdb to about 2019). Notes on the research overall: The study examined how the T cell repertoire changed over the course of pregnancy in women with multiple sclerosis.

Trimming removed 1 base from V and 4 bases from J; the gene matches leave 8 bases unexplained. CDR1 and CDR2 are read off the germline V gene as SGHVS and FQNEAQ. The CDR3 covers 18 residues, taking in both the cysteine and the phenylalanine. The DNA shown is the 54-base CDR3, in frame from base 1. Turning to this clone: Its antigen is currently not known. One base away there is no much larger clone; base qualities are not given.

Library construction relied on the immunoSEQ multiplex PCR assay. In its TCRdb copy, this immuneACCESS table keeps in-frame sequences only and misses some clones. Where compared with another copy, unresolved V genes explain less than half of these, and the others have no known cause. Here the sample has some 46,000 clones; around 90% occur a single time. The top ten clones comprise approximately 0.39% of the sample. This receptor was identified in a female donor with multiple sclerosis, enrolled in a pregnancy study. The chain is encoded by TRBV7-8 joined to TRBJ2-5; the junction holds 14 bases that match TRBD2. Sequences were derived from CD4+ T cells from peripheral blood mononuclear cells, sampled after pregnancy. Read as DNA, the sequence is TGTGCCAGCAGCTTAGGTGGGACTAGCGGGAGTGCGGGAGAGACCCAGTACTTC. It specifies CASSLGGTSGSAGETQYF. The CDR3, completed at both ends by the reference TRBV7-8 and TRBJ2-5 genes, gives the full variable domain GAGVSQSPRYKVAKRGQDVALRCDPISGHVSLFWYQQALGQGPEFLTYFQNEAQLDKSGLPSDRFFAERPEGSVSTLKIQRTQQEDSAVYLCASSLGGTSGSAGETQYFGPGTRLLVL.